These 30 T cell receptor beta chains were all obtained from the same sample, sequenced in a study of blood T cells in healthy people across ages. Sample-barcoded 5' priming and a J-beta primer mix drove a second PCR of roughly 7 to 11 cycles. TCRdb reanalysed the 5' RACE reads using MiXCR and keeps one entry per CDR3 protein. The sample yields some 900,000 distinct CDR3 sequences, roughly 52% seen once. Sample: blood. These receptors all stem from a man aged 30-40 years in good health.

The V and J genes are TRBV4-2 and TRBJ2-3, with 7 bases fitting TRBD2. Germline CDR1 reads LGHNA; CDR2 reads YNFKEQ. This CDR3 contains 17 residues. V was pared by 0 bases and J by 6 bases, with 12 bases of the junction left unmatched. The CDR3 sequence is CASSQDLQRGRGDTQYF. The CDR3 bases are TGTGCCAGCAGCCAAGATTTACAGCGGGGAAGAGGTGATACGCAGTATTTT.

The chain employs TRBV4-1 and TRBJ2-5, with a tentative D call TRBD1 (6 bases). The CDR3 contains 14 residues. Germline CDR1 MGHRA, CDR2 YSYEKL. V lost 0 bases and J lost 2, with 7 bases in between. Written as DNA, the CDR3 is TGCGCCAGCAGCCAAGAGGACAGACAAGAGACCCAGTACTTC. Encoded protein: CASSQEDRQETQYF.

V and J are TRBV25-1 and TRBJ2-7, with D possibly being TRBD1 or TRBD2 (5 bases each). Trimming removed 5 bases from V and 3 bases from J, with 17 bases in between. The germline gives CDR1 MGHDK, CDR2 SYGVNS. The CDR3 loop spans 15 amino acids. The CDR3 DNA follows: TGTGCCAGCAGTCACACCGGGGACGCAAACTACGAGCAGTACTTC. It translates to CASSHTGDANYEQYF.

Points on this clonotype: A much larger clone sits a single nucleotide away, making a read error possible. The V gene is TRBV20-1, the J gene TRBJ1-2, with 8 bases lining up with TRBD1. CDR3 length: 14 residues. Germline V gene data show CDR1 as DFQATT and CDR2 as SNEGSKA (reference sequence). The V and J ends lost 5 bases and 4 bases, in that order; junction bases with no gene match: 9. In nucleotides, the CDR3 is TGCAGTGCTGTACGACAGGGGCCCTCCTATGGCTACACCTTC. Translating gives CSAVRQGPSYGYTF.

V usage is TRBV27 and J usage is TRBJ2-7; 8 bases agree with TRBD1. This CDR3 spans 16 amino acids. The J segment lost 4 bases and the V segment lost 7 bases, leaving 15 bases of the junction unmatched. The germline gives CDR1 MNHEY, CDR2 SMNVEV (reference sequence). CDR3 residues: CASTKPLTGGRYEQYF. In DNA form, the CDR3 reads TGTGCCAGCACCAAACCCCTTACAGGGGGACGTTACGAGCAGTACTTC.

The chain recombines TRBV12-3 or TRBV12-4 with TRBJ1-5; 7 positions agree with TRBD1. The CDR3 contains 16 residues. The V gene end was trimmed by 7 bases and the J gene end by 0 bases; junction bases not matched to a gene: 9. DNA of the CDR3: TGTGCCAGCAAGTCGGGGACAGATTATAGCAATCAGCCCCAGCATTTT. Protein product: CASKSGTDYSNQPQHF.

This clonotype came up once. The chain recombines TRBV24-1 with TRBJ2-1, with TRBD2 as a possible D gene (5 bases). The closer fit of TRBJ2-7 to the DNA end suggests the J call may be wrong. This CDR3 spans 14 amino acids. Germline assignment: CDR1 KGHDR and CDR2 SFDVKD. CDR3 in amino acids: CATSDTTSSNEQYF. In DNA, the CDR3 is TGTGCCACCAGTGATACCACTAGTTCCAATGAGCAGTACTTC.

This clonotype was observed a handful of times. The J gene is TRBJ1-2, the V gene TRBV21-1; the table names TRBD1, a call not compared with the DNA. TRBV21-1 is annotated as a pseudogene. The CDR3 contains 18 residues. CDR3 bases: TGTGCCAGCAGCAAAAGAGATTGGGGACAGGGGAAGAACTATGGCTACACCTTC. Its translation: CASSKRDWGQGKNYGYTF.

This clonotype was found a few times. The gene calls are TRBV5-1 and TRBJ2-6; D is unclear. The CDR3 covers 17 residues. The germline V gene encodes CDR1 SGHRS and CDR2 YFSETQ. V dropped 1 base and J dropped 1 base, with 12 bases sitting between them. DNA of the CDR3: TGCGCCAGCAGCTTGTTCACAGTACGTTCTGGGGCCAACGTCCTGACTTTC. Amino acids: CASSLFTVRSGANVLTF. Drawing the rest from reference TRBV5-1 and TRBJ2-6, the complete variable domain is KAGVTQTPRYLIKTRGQQVTLSCSPISGHRSVSWYQQTPGQGLQFLFEYFSETQRNKGNFPGRFSGRQFSNSRSEMNVSTLELGDSALYLCASSLFTVRSGANVLTFGAGSRLTVL.

This clonotype was seen at least ten times. The V gene is TRBV7-9, the J gene TRBJ2-3; D is uncertain. This CDR3 comprises 13 residues. The germline gives CDR1 SEHNR, CDR2 FQNEAQ (reference sequence). The V gene lost 1 base and the J gene lost 6 bases, with 8 bases spanning the gap. CDR3 protein: CASSLEVGDTQYF. DNA for the CDR3: TGTGCCAGCAGCTTAGAAGTGGGGGATACGCAGTATTTT.

The chain is built from TRBV5-1 and TRBJ2-3, with 8 bases matching TRBD2. Germline-derived CDR1 and CDR2 are SGHRS and YFSETQ. V lost 1 base to trimming and J lost 11 bases; unmatched junction nucleotides: 15. This CDR3 is 16 amino acids long. Here the CDR3 reads CASSLFTGTRSGVQYF. CDR3 nucleotide sequence: TGCGCCAGCAGCTTGTTCACCGGGACTAGGTCTGGTGTGCAGTATTTT. The variable domain in full, with the rest retrieved from reference TRBV5-1 and TRBJ2-3, is KAGVTQTPRYLIKTRGQQVTLSCSPISGHRSVSWYQQTPGQGLQFLFEYFSETQRNKGNFPGRFSGRQFSNSRSEMNVSTLELGDSALYLCASSLFTGTRSGVQYFGPGTRLTVL.

The chain recombines TRBV5-6 with TRBJ2-1; TRBD1 matches 7 bases. The ends lost 6 bases at V and 8 bases at J; junction bases unmatched: 14. From germline, CDR1 is SGHDT and CDR2 YYEEEE. The CDR3 consists of 15 residues. CDR3 sequence: CASTQGIGGSDEQFF. The CDR3 DNA sequence: TGTGCCAGCACCCAAGGGATAGGGGGCAGCGATGAGCAGTTCTTC.

The chain carries TRBV20-1 and TRBJ2-7; D unclear. Germline CDR1 reads DFQATT; CDR2 reads SNEGSKA (reference sequence). The CDR3 sequence is 13 residues long. Trimming pared 3 bases from V and 1 base from J, leaving 10 bases between. The chain's CDR3 is CSARGYMSYEQYF. CDR3 coding DNA: TGCAGTGCTAGGGGGTACATGTCCTACGAGCAGTACTTC.

V usage is TRBV29-1 and J usage is TRBJ2-1, with D maybe TRBD1 (6 bases). This CDR3 has 15 amino acids. Between the trimmed V and J ends, which lost 7 bases and 0 bases, there was a span of 16 bases. Germline V gives CDR1 SQVTM, CDR2 ANQGSEA. The CDR3 protein is CSAPLGASSYNEQFF. CDR3 bases: TGCAGCGCCCCGTTGGGGGCGAGCTCCTACAATGAGCAGTTCTTC.

This clonotype was picked up a small number of times. The chain carries TRBV9 and TRBJ2-1; D is possibly TRBD2 (5 bases). The CDR3 extends over 15 amino acids. In germline, CDR1 is SGDLS, CDR2 YYNGEE. The V end lost 0 bases, the J end lost 7 bases, and 14 bases lay between the germline ends. The CDR3 is CASSVGSSGRNEQFF. The CDR3 region has the DNA TGTGCCAGCAGCGTAGGGTCCAGCGGTAGGAATGAGCAGTTCTTC.

This clonotype occurred once. This chain links TRBV10-3 with TRBJ1-6; 12 bases fit TRBD1. Germline V gene sequence: CDR1 ENHRY, CDR2 SYGVKD. This CDR3 spans 16 amino acids. J was trimmed by 7 bases and V by 6 bases; bases with no gene match: 7. The CDR3 protein is CAIRVGTGGENSPLHF. The CDR3 coding sequence is TGTGCCATCAGGGTGGGGACAGGGGGCGAAAATTCACCCCTCCACTTT.

The chain is built from TRBV5-1 and TRBJ2-6; TRBD1 might be the D (6 bases). CDR1 is SGHRS and CDR2 is YFSETQ in the germline V gene. Trimming took off 0 bases at V and 3 bases at J, with 7 bases between the two ends. This CDR3 region has 15 residues. The CDR3 spells CASSLEGVGANVLTF. The CDR3 DNA reads TGCGCCAGCAGCTTGGAGGGGGTTGGGGCCAACGTCCTGACTTTC.

The rearrangement joins TRBV28 to TRBJ2-5; unclear D gene. V was trimmed by 3 bases and J by 1 base, leaving 9 bases between them. The CDR3 covers 14 residues. Germline lookup yields CDR1 MDHEN and CDR2 SYDVKM. The CDR3 DNA reads as TGTGCCAGCAGTTTTAATCGGATCCAAGAGACCCAGTACTTC. Its protein product is CASSFNRIQETQYF.

The chain has TRBV6-2 or TRBV6-3 and TRBJ1-4; 8 positions agree with TRBD1. Per the germline V gene, CDR1 is MNHEY and CDR2 is SVGEGT. The V and J ends lost 5 bases and 6 bases, in that order; junction bases with no gene match: 8. The CDR3 is 15 amino acids. CDR3 sequence reads: CASSPGQARYEKLFF. In nucleotides, the CDR3 is TGTGCCAGCAGTCCGGGACAGGCCCGTTATGAAAAACTGTTTTTT.

This clonotype was recorded a few times. The chain employs TRBV4-1 and TRBJ2-7, with a weak D call TRBD2 (7 bases). Germline V lookup: CDR1 MGHRA, CDR2 YSYEKL. The CDR3 spans 15 residues. V shed 0 bases and J shed 0 bases, with 9 bases lying between them. CDR3 nucleotide sequence: TGCGCCAGCAGCCAAGATGCGGGGGCCTCCTACGAGCAGTACTTC. Protein product: CASSQDAGASYEQYF.

The J gene is TRBJ2-5, the V gene TRBV14, with D perhaps TRBD1 (5 bases). The DNA end favors TRBJ2-7, so the J call may be wrong. CDR1 and CDR2 from the germline V gene are SGHDN and FVKESK. The CDR3 contains 16 residues. The CDR3 sequence: CASSQVDSRAPYEQYF. The CDR3, as DNA: TGTGCCAGCAGCCAAGTAGACAGCCGAGCGCCCTACGAGCAGTACTTC.

V is TRBV12-3 or TRBV12-4 and J is TRBJ2-2; the match to TRBD1 covers 8 bases. The CDR3 length is 12 residues. The junction had 1 base not matched to a gene; V was cut back by 6 bases and J by 7 bases. The CDR3 coding sequence is TGTGCCAGCAGACAGGGGGTCGGGGAGCTGTTTTTT. It is translated as CASRQGVGELFF.

This clonotype was seen a handful of times. V and J are TRBV7-2 and TRBJ2-7, with unresolved D. V was shortened by 3 bases and J by 5 bases, with 8 bases between the two germline ends. From germline, CDR1 is SGHTA and CDR2 FQGNSA. This CDR3 has 12 residues. The CDR3 DNA is TGTGCCAGCAGCTTTGGGATGGACGAGCAGTACTTC. It codes for CASSFGMDEQYF.

The chain recombines TRBV29-1 with TRBJ2-3, with a weak D call TRBD1 (6 bases). Trimming cost V 2 bases and J 0 bases, with 6 bases left between them. Germline assignment: CDR1 SQVTM and CDR2 ANQGSEA. The CDR3 is made up of 13 amino acids. CDR3 DNA sequence: TGCAGCGTTGAACAGGGGAGCACAGATACGCAGTATTTT. This translates into CSVEQGSTDTQYF.

This clonotype has a handful of counts. The chain uses TRBV11-1 and TRBJ2-7; 7 nucleotides align to TRBD1. Germline CDR1 SGHAT, CDR2 FQDESV (reference sequence). V lost 0 bases to trimming and J lost 5 bases; unmatched junction nucleotides: 7. This CDR3 comprises 15 residues. The CDR3 reads CASSLAPDRVDEQYF. The CDR3 DNA is TGTGCCAGCAGCTTAGCGCCTGACAGGGTAGACGAGCAGTACTTC.

This chain connects TRBV11-1 to TRBJ1-2; no definite D call. The germline V and J ends were trimmed by 5 bases and 2 bases, with 15 bases remaining between them. The germline V gene has CDR1 SGHAT and CDR2 FQDESV (reference sequence). The CDR3 has 15 residues. The CDR3 here is CASSVGGTRNYGYTF. CDR3 sequence (DNA): TGTGCCAGCAGCGTGGGCGGCACTCGCAACTATGGCTACACCTTC.

This clonotype has a handful of counts. CDR3 in amino acids: CASSSGLMVDTQYF. Here the CDR3 DNA reads TGTGCCAGCAGTTCTGGACTAATGGTAGATACGCAGTATTTT. The chain is built from TRBV27 and TRBJ2-3, with a possible D match to TRBD2 (6 bases). CDR3 size: 14 residues. The V end was cut by 4 bases, the J end by 5 bases, with 13 bases between. Germline-derived CDR1 and CDR2 are MNHEY and SMNVEV (reference sequence).

The chain couples TRBV6-2 or TRBV6-3 to TRBJ2-5, with unresolved D. The germline CDR1 and CDR2 sequences are MNHEY and SVGEGT. Between the trimmed V and J ends, which lost 3 bases and 7 bases, there was a span of 18 bases. The length of the CDR3 is 15 residues. The CDR3 sequence is CASSYPHDGEGTQYF. DNA for the CDR3: TGTGCCAGCAGTTATCCTCACGACGGAGAAGGGACCCAGTACTTC.

A word on this clonotype: A much larger clone differs by one base, so this may be a read error. CDR3 nucleotide sequence: TGTGCCAGCAGCTTACAGGGGGGCACAGATACGCAGTATTTT. This gives the protein CASSLQGGTDTQYF. This rearrangement joins TRBV7-8 to TRBJ2-3, with 7 bases aligning to TRBD1. Germline CDR1 reads SGHVS; CDR2 reads FQNEAQ. This CDR3 has 14 amino acids. After removal of 2 bases from V and 1 base from J, the junction contained 0 bases not matched to a gene. Together with reference TRBV7-8 and TRBJ2-3, the CDR3 gives the full variable domain: GAGVSQSPRYKVAKRGQDVALRCDPISGHVSLFWYQQALGQGPEFLTYFQNEAQLDKSGLPSDRFFAERPEGSVSTLKIQRTQQEDSAVYLCASSLQGGTDTQYFGPGTRLTVL.

The J gene is TRBJ2-2, the V gene TRBV7-9; D remains ambiguous. The CDR3 loop spans 12 amino acids. The germline V gene encodes CDR1 SEHNR and CDR2 FQNEAQ (reference sequence). V was trimmed by 4 bases and J by 6 bases, leaving 6 bases between them. CDR3 residues: CASSSSPGELFF. The CDR3 region has the DNA TGTGCCAGCAGCTCCTCCCCCGGGGAGCTGTTTTTT.